The rows below give T cell receptor beta chains drawn from one sample of a study of Tregs in tolerant kidney transplant recipients. The protocol was immunoSEQ multiplex PCR, while the TCRdb copy is restricted to in-frame clones and leaves out a portion. Among roughly 80,000 clones listed, more than 85% were seen once. The sequenced sample was CD4+ T cells from blood (PBMCs), obtained 24 months after the transplant. These receptors were collected from a human patient who received a combined kidney and bone marrow transplant. The graft donor may account for some of the T cells. The CDR3 runs from the conserved cysteine through the conserved F or W. Each record gives: clone size, V gene, J gene, D gene, CDR3 protein, CDR3 DNA. D genes are given only for firm matches. Some rows have no size entry. The others give once, few or many, or a class for an expanded clone.

NA	TRBV29-1	TRBJ2-7	NA	CSVGLGAPFNEQYF	TGCAGCGTTGGCTTGGGAGCTCCTTTCAACGAGCAGTACTTC
NA	TRBV2	TRBJ1-4	TRBD1	CASQTGRYNEKLFF	TGTGCCAGCCAGACAGGGCGTTATAATGAAAAACTGTTTTTT
NA	TRBV10-3	TRBJ2-7	TRBD1	CAISAAGGLDEQYF	TGTGCCATCAGTGCCGCAGGGGGCCTCGACGAGCAGTACTTC
NA	TRBV18	TRBJ1-2	TRBD1	CASSPLAGGSSVPNYGYTF	TGTGCCAGCTCACCGCTGGCAGGGGGCTCCTCCGTACCTAACTATGGCTACACCTTC
NA	TRBV2	TRBJ2-3	TRBD1	CASTTPGGRGPDTQYF	TGTGCCAGCACTACCCCAGGGGGCAGGGGACCAGATACGCAGTATTTT
NA	TRBV6-1	TRBJ2-1	TRBD2	CASSLAGGYNEQFF	TGTGCCAGCAGTCTAGCGGGGGGTTACAATGAGCAGTTCTTC
NA	TRBV27	TRBJ2-3	TRBD2	CASSLSLAGGGTDTQYF	TGTGCCAGCAGTTTATCTTTGGCGGGAGGGGGCACAGATACGCAGTATTTT
NA	TRBV11-2	TRBJ1-4	NA	CASSPQFGVGEKLFF	TGTGCCAGCAGCCCCCAATTCGGGGTTGGCGAAAAACTGTTTTTT
NA	TRBV10-3	TRBJ2-3	TRBD1	CATKSGQGADTQYF	TGTGCCACCAAATCGGGACAGGGAGCAGATACGCAGTATTTT
NA	TRBV4-2	TRBJ1-5	NA	CASSQDGGKRQPQHF	TGTGCCAGCAGCCAAGATGGAGGGAAGAGGCAGCCCCAGCATTTT
NA	TRBV20-1	TRBJ2-7	NA	CSATTGLEQYF	TGCAGTGCTACCACAGGGCTCGAGCAGTACTTC
once	TRBV27	TRBJ2-3	NA	CASSFGGRGADTQYF	TGTGCCAGCAGTTTTGGGGGCCGGGGGGCAGATACGCAGTATTTT
NA	TRBV28	TRBJ2-1	TRBD2	CASSFSLAGGPNEQFF	TGTGCCAGCAGTTTTTCACTAGCGGGGGGCCCGAATGAGCAGTTCTTC
NA	TRBV7-7	TRBJ2-5	NA	CASSLNLFASSETQYF	TGTGCCAGCAGCTTAAACCTCTTTGCGTCGTCGGAGACCCAGTACTTC
few	TRBV10-3	TRBJ1-1	NA	CAISEYGPGEAFF	TGTGCCATCAGTGAGTATGGGCCAGGGGAAGCTTTCTTT
NA	TRBV7-2	TRBJ2-7	TRBD2	CASSVLAGASYEQYF	TGTGCCAGCAGCGTACTAGCGGGAGCGTCCTACGAGCAGTACTTC
NA	TRBV14	TRBJ2-5	NA	CASSRKAGIKETQYF	TGTGCCAGCAGCCGAAAGGCAGGGATAAAAGAGACCCAGTACTTC
NA	TRBV19	TRBJ2-2	TRBD2	CASRPGTSGRAGTGELFF	TGTGCCAGTAGACCCGGGACTAGCGGGAGGGCGGGCACCGGGGAGCTGTTTTTT
NA	TRBV10-3	TRBJ2-2	TRBD1	CATGGTGGIYTGELFF	TGTGCCACCGGAGGGACAGGGGGCATATACACCGGGGAGCTGTTTTTT
NA	TRBV19	TRBJ1-2	NA	CASSMAGLNYGYTF	TGTGCCAGTAGTATGGCGGGGTTGAACTATGGCTACACCTTC
NA	TRBV7-9	TRBJ2-3	TRBD1	CASSLGDRPTDTQYF	TGTGCCAGCAGCTTAGGGGACAGGCCCACAGATACGCAGTATTTT
NA	TRBV5-1	TRBJ2-6	NA	CASSLEASSGANVLTF	TGCGCCAGCAGCTTGGAAGCTAGTTCTGGGGCCAACGTCCTGACTTTC
NA	TRBV7-9	TRBJ1-2	TRBD1	CASSSGQGHYGYTF	TGTGCCAGCAGCAGCGGACAGGGCCACTATGGCTACACCTTC
NA	TRBV30	TRBJ1-4	NA	CAWSVFPGLNEKLFF	TGTGCCTGGAGTGTATTCCCGGGACTAAATGAAAAACTGTTTTTT
NA	TRBV11-2	TRBJ2-5	NA	CASSLWRSKETQYF	TGTGCCAGCAGCTTATGGAGGTCCAAAGAGACCCAGTACTTC
NA	TRBV11-2	TRBJ1-6	NA	CASSTYRTAFYNSPLHF	TGTGCCAGCAGCACCTACCGGACAGCTTTCTATAATTCCCCCCTCCACTTT
NA	TRBV28	TRBJ1-1	NA	CASILRGRETEAFF	TGTGCCAGCATTTTGAGGGGGAGGGAGACTGAAGCTTTCTTT
NA	TRBV4-1	TRBJ2-7	TRBD2	CASSQVGLAGAGEQYF	TGCGCCAGCAGCCAGGTCGGCCTAGCGGGAGCCGGCGAGCAGTACTTC
NA	TRBV30	TRBJ2-7	TRBD1	CAWSASRTGRGSYEQYF	TGTGCCTGGAGCGCTAGCAGGACAGGGAGAGGGTCCTACGAGCAGTACTTC
once	TRBV30	TRBJ2-7	NA	CAWSVRRASEQYF	TGTGCCTGGAGTGTACGTCGAGCGAGTGAGCAGTACTTC
NA	TRBV4-1	TRBJ2-7	TRBD1	CASSSAQGNEQYF	TGCGCCAGCAGCTCCGCACAGGGGAACGAGCAGTACTTC
NA	TRBV7-2	TRBJ2-5	TRBD2	CASSLGGATETQYF	TGTGCCAGCAGTCTCGGGGGGGCCACAGAGACCCAGTACTTC
NA	TRBV7-9	TRBJ2-7	NA	CASSLQVYEQYF	TGTGCCAGCAGCTTACAGGTCTACGAGCAGTACTTC
NA	TRBV14	TRBJ2-3	NA	CASISVYTDTQYF	TGTGCCAGCATATCCGTCTACACAGATACGCAGTATTTT
NA	TRBV5-4	TRBJ1-2	TRBD1	CASSSQGNGYTF	TGTGCCAGCAGCTCACAGGGGAATGGCTACACCTTC
once	TRBV5-6	TRBJ2-1	TRBD2	CASSTGTSYNEQFF	TGTGCCAGCAGCACCGGGACTAGCTACAATGAGCAGTTCTTC
NA	TRBV11-3	TRBJ2-7	NA	CASSLGGQPLEQYF	TGTGCCAGCAGCTTAGGGGGACAACCCTTGGAGCAGTACTTC
NA	TRBV5-1	TRBJ2-1	NA	CASSLVQGGHNEQFF	TGCGCCAGCAGCTTGGTTCAGGGTGGGCACAATGAGCAGTTCTTC
NA	TRBV4-2	TRBJ1-6	TRBD1	CASSQVTGSNSPLHF	TGTGCCAGCAGCCAAGTGACAGGGTCTAATTCCCCCCTCCACTTT
NA	TRBV7-6	TRBJ2-3	TRBD2	CASSLTSAISGIRSDTQYF	TGTGCCAGCAGCTTAACATCCGCCATTAGCGGGATTCGTTCCGATACGCAGTATTTT
NA	TRBV7-2	TRBJ2-2	TRBD1	CASTPTTGGTGELFF	TGTGCCAGCACCCCGACGACAGGGGGCACCGGGGAGCTGTTTTTT
NA	TRBV4-1	TRBJ2-7	TRBD1	CASSQERPGGLYEQYF	TGCGCCAGCAGCCAAGAGAGGCCAGGGGGCTTGTACGAGCAGTACTTC
NA	TRBV15	TRBJ2-7	NA	CATSRTSYGSYEQYF	TGTGCCACCAGCAGAACTAGCTACGGCTCCTACGAGCAGTACTTC
NA	TRBV19	TRBJ2-5	NA	CASSSDREETQYF	TGTGCCAGTAGCTCCGACAGAGAAGAGACCCAGTACTTC
NA	TRBV5-6	TRBJ2-7	TRBD2	CASSSGLAATYEQYF	TGTGCCAGCAGCTCGGGACTAGCCGCTACCTACGAGCAGTACTTC
NA	TRBV12-5	TRBJ2-7	TRBD2	CASGTTSDRAYEQYF	TGTGCTAGTGGTACGACTAGCGACCGAGCCTACGAGCAGTACTTC
NA	TRBV7-3	TRBJ2-2	NA	CASSYDRSVGELFF	TGTGCCAGCAGCTACGACAGGAGTGTTGGGGAGCTGTTTTTT
NA	TRBV5-4	TRBJ2-3	TRBD2	CASSLLAGSTDTQYF	TGTGCCAGCAGCTTGCTAGCGGGGAGCACAGATACGCAGTATTTT
NA	TRBV9	TRBJ2-1	TRBD2	CASSVLAGATNEQFF	TGTGCCAGCAGCGTATTAGCGGGAGCCACCAATGAGCAGTTCTTC
once	TRBV14	TRBJ2-1	NA	CASSYPGRGNEQFF	TGTGCCAGCAGCTACCCGGGGCGGGGAAATGAGCAGTTCTTC
NA	TRBV7-2	TRBJ1-1	TRBD1	CASSSGQIIEAFF	TGTGCCAGCAGCTCGGGACAGATTATTGAAGCTTTCTTT
NA	TRBV4-3	TRBJ1-1	TRBD1	CASSQDLGTGYTDTEAFF	TGCGCCAGCAGCCAAGATCTGGGGACAGGGTATACGGACACTGAAGCTTTCTTT
once	TRBV29-1	TRBJ2-4	NA	CSVQKRDKNIQYF	TGCAGCGTTCAGAAGAGGGACAAAAACATTCAGTACTTC
NA	TRBV19	TRBJ1-1	TRBD1	CASKGQGGTEAFF	TGTGCCAGTAAAGGACAGGGTGGCACTGAAGCTTTCTTT
NA	TRBV7-2	TRBJ2-1	NA	CASSLRRGANEQFF	TGTGCCAGCAGCCTACGACGGGGGGCGAATGAGCAGTTCTTC
NA	TRBV2	TRBJ2-2	TRBD2	CASTPGSGGTGELFF	TGTGCCAGCACTCCGGGGAGCGGGGGTACCGGGGAGCTGTTTTTT
NA	TRBV27	TRBJ2-3	TRBD2	CASSLFAPGLASTDTQYF	TGTGCCAGCAGTTTATTTGCCCCGGGACTAGCGAGCACAGATACGCAGTATTTT